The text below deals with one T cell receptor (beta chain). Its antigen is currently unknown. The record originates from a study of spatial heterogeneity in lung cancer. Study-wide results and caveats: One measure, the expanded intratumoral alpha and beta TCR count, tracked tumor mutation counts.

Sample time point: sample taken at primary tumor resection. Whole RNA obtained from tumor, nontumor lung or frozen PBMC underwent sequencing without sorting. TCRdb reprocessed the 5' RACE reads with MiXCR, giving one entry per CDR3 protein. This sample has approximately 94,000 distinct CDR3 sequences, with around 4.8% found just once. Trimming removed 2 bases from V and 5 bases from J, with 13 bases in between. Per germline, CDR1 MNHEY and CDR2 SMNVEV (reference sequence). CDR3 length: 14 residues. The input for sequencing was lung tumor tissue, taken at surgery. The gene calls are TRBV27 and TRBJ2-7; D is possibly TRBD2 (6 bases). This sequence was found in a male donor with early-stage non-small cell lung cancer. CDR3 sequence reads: CASSLLAGRNEQYF. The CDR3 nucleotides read TGTGCCAGCAGTTTACTGGCGGGACGGAACGAGCAGTACTTC.